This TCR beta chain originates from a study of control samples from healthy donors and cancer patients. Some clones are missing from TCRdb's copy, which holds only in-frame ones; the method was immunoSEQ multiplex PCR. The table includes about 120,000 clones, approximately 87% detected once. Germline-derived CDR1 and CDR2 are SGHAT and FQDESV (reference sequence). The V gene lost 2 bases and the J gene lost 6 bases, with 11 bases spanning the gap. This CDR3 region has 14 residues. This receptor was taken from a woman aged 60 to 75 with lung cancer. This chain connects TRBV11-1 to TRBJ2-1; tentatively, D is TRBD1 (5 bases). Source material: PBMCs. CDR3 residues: CASSLNRQGNEQFF. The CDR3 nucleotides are TGTGCCAGCAGCTTAAATAGGCAGGGCAATGAGCAGTTCTTC.